One and the same sample provided the 10 T cell receptor beta chains below, sequenced in a study of blood T cell repertoires in COVID-19. Sequenced by immunoSEQ multiplex PCR; TCRdb stores in-frame clones only, minus some. This repertoire shows roughly 150,000 clones, about 92% found once; its top ten account for roughly 2%. The sequenced sample consisted of peripheral blood. The receptors derive from a woman aged 55-69 years with COVID-19, enrolled during active disease.

The CDR3 spells CASSIQVNNEQFF. CDR3 nucleotide sequence: TGTGCCAGCAGCATCCAGGTTAACAATGAGCAGTTCTTC. The chain employs TRBV9 and TRBJ2-1; D is uncertain. This CDR3 contains 13 residues. V dropped 4 bases and J dropped 5 bases, with 10 bases sitting between them. CDR1 is SGDLS, CDR2 YYNGEE, per germline.

The CDR3 loop is CASSLSGTGSYEQYF. The CDR3 DNA reads TGTGCCAGCAGTTTATCAGGGACAGGGTCCTACGAGCAGTACTTC. The V gene is TRBV27, the J gene TRBJ2-7, with 9 bases fitting TRBD1. Trimming cost V 0 bases and J 1 base; bases outside gene matches: 1. CDR1 and CDR2 from the germline V gene are MNHEY and SMNVEV (reference sequence). The CDR3 length is 15 residues.

This chain uses TRBV5-4 with TRBJ2-5; TRBD1 agrees at 7 bases. The CDR3 loop spans 15 amino acids. CDR1 is SGHNT, CDR2 YYREEE, per germline (reference sequence). Trimming removed 2 bases from V and 5 bases from J; junction bases left unmatched: 9. Here the CDR3 reads CASSFTGDLGETQYF. The CDR3 region has the DNA TGTGCCAGCAGCTTCACAGGGGATCTGGGGGAGACCCAGTACTTC.

The rearrangement links TRBV5-1 to TRBJ2-1; 9 nucleotides agree with TRBD2. V dropped 4 bases and J dropped 6; count of bases not matched to a gene: 8. Germline CDR1 and CDR2: SGHRS and YFSETQ. This CDR3 is 15 amino acids long. The CDR3 region is CASSLGTSQANEQFF. CDR3 DNA: TGCGCCAGCAGCCTGGGGACTAGCCAGGCCAATGAGCAGTTCTTC.

The rearrangement uses TRBV6-6 and TRBJ1-2, with TRBD1 as a possible D gene (5 bases). CDR1 is MNHNY and CDR2 is SVGAGI in the germline V gene (reference sequence). The CDR3 loop spans 14 amino acids. The germline V and J ends were trimmed by 5 bases and 2 bases, with 12 bases remaining between them. The CDR3 DNA sequence: TGTGCCAGCAGTAACAGGAATTTAAACTATGGCTACACCTTC. It encodes CASSNRNLNYGYTF.

The chain links TRBV9 to TRBJ1-4, with D possibly TRBD1 on 5 matching bases. From germline, CDR1 is SGDLS and CDR2 YYNGEE. This CDR3 has 13 amino acids. V dropped 0 bases and J dropped 5 bases, with 5 bases sitting between them. CDR3 nucleotide sequence: TGTGCCAGCAGCGTAGGGGGCAATGAAAAACTGTTTTTT. It codes for CASSVGGNEKLFF.

This clone was seen just once. V and J are TRBV4-3 and TRBJ2-5; TRBD2 agrees at 8 bases. The CDR3 totals 19 residues. V shed 1 base and J 5 bases; nucleotides not matched to a gene: 18. Per germline, CDR1 LGHNA and CDR2 YSLEER. The CDR3 DNA reads as TGCGCCAGCAGCCAAGCCCCACCGGGGGGTAGCGGGGCGGGGGAGACCCAGTACTTC. It specifies CASSQAPPGGSGAGETQYF.

The rearrangement uses TRBV19 and TRBJ1-2; D remains unclear. Looked up from germline, CDR1 is LNHDA and CDR2 is SQIVND (reference sequence). CDR3 length: 12 residues. Trimming removed 2 bases at V and 7 bases at J, with 8 bases between. CDR3 protein: CASSITRGGYTF. DNA of the CDR3: TGTGCCAGTAGTATAACTAGAGGTGGCTACACCTTC. Filled out from reference TRBV19 and TRBJ1-2, the complete variable domain reads DGGITQSPKYLFRKEGQNVTLSCEQNLNHDAMYWYRQDPGQGLRLIYYSQIVNDFQKGDIAEGYSVSREKKESFPLTVTSAQKNPTAFYLCASSITRGGYTFGSGTRLTVV.

The CDR3 DNA sequence: TGTGCCAGCAGATTAGGGGTTAGCTCTGGAAACACCATATATTTT. Protein product: CASRLGVSSGNTIYF. The chain is built from TRBV6-5 and TRBJ1-3; the D gene is possibly TRBD1 (5 bases). The V gene's germline CDR1 is MNHEY and CDR2 SVGAGI. V lost 6 bases and J lost 0, with 12 bases in between. The length of the CDR3 is 15 residues.

The chain employs TRBV6-1 and TRBJ2-1; D may be TRBD2 (6 bases). Trimming pared 2 bases from V and 0 bases from J, leaving 17 bases between. CDR3 length: 18 residues. Germline values: CDR1 MNHNS, CDR2 SASEGT. CDR3 DNA sequence: TGTGCCAGCAGTGAATTGAGGGATTGGGGGGTCTCCTACAATGAGCAGTTCTTC. It specifies CASSELRDWGVSYNEQFF.